This is a list of T cell receptor beta chains from one sample in a study of T cell changes during pregnancy in multiple sclerosis. The method was immunoSEQ multiplex PCR; TCRdb's version includes in-frame clones alone and lacks a portion of them. This sample yields 70,000 to 85,000 clones, of which about 91% are seen a single time; roughly 2.5% belongs to the top ten. Sequences were derived from peripheral blood, sampled before pregnancy. The source is a female donor with multiple sclerosis, enrolled in a pregnancy study. CDR3s include the opening cysteine and the closing phenylalanine or tryptophan. Each record gives: J gene, V gene, CDR3 protein.

TRBJ2-2	TRBV5-4	CASSFGLAGGPGGELFF
TRBJ2-3	TRBV10-3	CAISDRPQREADTQYF
TRBJ2-1	TRBV19	CASSTQRGSYNEQFF
TRBJ1-5	TRBV7-9	CASSPGGQPQHF
TRBJ1-2	TRBV30	CAWTGVLTYGYTF
TRBJ2-7	TRBV25-1	CASSDDRGPPYEQYF
TRBJ1-2	TRBV27	CASSLYQGNYGYTF
TRBJ1-1	TRBV2	CASSLSPGYTEAFF
TRBJ2-7	TRBV5-1	CASSLEGVSSEQYF
TRBJ2-1	TRBV6-4	CASSPAGEHVNEQFF
TRBJ2-1	TRBV7-2	CASSLVTGAYNEQFF
TRBJ2-7	TRBV9	CASSVEGTSRTEQYF
TRBJ1-2	TRBV27	CASSLSAGSLYGYTF
TRBJ2-7	TRBV29-1	CSVTGLAGGGSYEQYF
TRBJ2-7	TRBV9	CASSVEASPFGEQYF
TRBJ1-1	TRBV6-6	CASSYGHYNTEAFF
TRBJ2-3	TRBV19	CASSPSGGRGRDTQYF
TRBJ2-7	TRBV6-6	CASSYEEPRYF
TRBJ1-5	TRBV5-1	CASSLGQGQPQHF
TRBJ1-1	TRBV19	CASSMGQDMNTEAFF
TRBJ1-1	TRBV7-8	CASSNWELKDRGGTEAFF
TRBJ1-2	TRBV5-1	CASSSGTEVGYTF
TRBJ2-5	TRBV5-1	CASSLELAGAGETQYF
TRBJ2-1	TRBV7-9	CASSLVSSGPWQFF
TRBJ2-3	TRBV11-3	CASSLDSASRDTQYF
TRBJ2-5	TRBV25-1	CASSGTGTPYQETQYF
TRBJ2-7	TRBV7-2	CASSLERAYEQYF
TRBJ2-3	TRBV10-3	CAISEGASGYTDTQYF
TRBJ1-2	TRBV6-6	CASSISEGYTF
TRBJ2-2	TRBV19	CASSMQGGELFF
TRBJ2-2	TRBV7-9	CASSLVQGNTGELFF
TRBJ1-2	TRBV30	CAWSVTRRNTNYGYTF
TRBJ2-7	TRBV27	CASSLRGDEQYF
TRBJ1-5	TRBV5-7	CASSSRDQGKVSNQPQHF
TRBJ2-7	TRBV28	CASSLVGAGYEQYF
TRBJ1-2	TRBV6-5	CASSYSDRVDYGYTF
TRBJ2-3	TRBV25-1	CASGAGTDTQYF
TRBJ2-5	TRBV29-1	CSSRDRGPQETQYF
TRBJ2-5	TRBV19	CASSIGTGGLETQYF
TRBJ2-1	TRBV10-3	CAISGNTPGGGGSSYNEQFF
TRBJ2-3	TRBV25-1	CASTTSRKGTDTQYF
TRBJ1-4	TRBV5-4	CASSFENEKLFF
TRBJ2-1	TRBV18	CASSPRSSGRDNEQFF
TRBJ2-1	TRBV14	CASSPGTSAYNEQFF
TRBJ2-1	TRBV7-3	CASSLVGRSGNEQFF
TRBJ1-1	TRBV5-1	CASSMRGPGTEAFF
TRBJ1-1	TRBV28	CASSLRGLGETEAFF
TRBJ1-2	TRBV28	CASSPLGRDGYGYTF
TRBJ2-5	TRBV2	CASSLQVVGTQYF
TRBJ2-5	TRBV7-6	CASSLVSGGETQYF
TRBJ2-5	TRBV2	CAGRGLYWETQYF
TRBJ2-1	TRBV11-2	CASSLSSGMGYEQFF
TRBJ2-5	TRBV7-6	CASSSGLAGEAETQYF
TRBJ1-5	TRBV7-2	CASSLVGTGRNQPQHF
TRBJ1-1	TRBV19	CASSRVVNTEAFF
TRBJ1-5	TRBV19	CASSIDYRGQPQHF